The present T cell receptor (beta chain) was sequenced within a study of technical replicates of blood from a few donors. Germline trimming cut 8 bases from V and 4 bases from J; bases unmatched to any gene: 10. The CDR3 is 16 residues long. Germline V gene lookup returns CDR1 LNHNV and CDR2 YYDKDF (reference sequence). The protocol was immunoSEQ multiplex PCR, while the TCRdb copy is restricted to in-frame clones and leaves out a portion. The sample contains tens of thousands of clones, approximately 87% of which appear only once. This clone has a single count. This TCR was sampled from a human donor in good health. Some clones in this sample may be carry-over from other donors' samples. V gene TRBV15 combines with J gene TRBJ1-4, with 10 bases that match TRBD1. The sample was PBMCs. The CDR3 region has the DNA TGTGCCACCGGCCGGGACAGGGGACCAATTAATGAAAAACTGTTTTTT. Translated, it gives CATGRDRGPINEKLFF.